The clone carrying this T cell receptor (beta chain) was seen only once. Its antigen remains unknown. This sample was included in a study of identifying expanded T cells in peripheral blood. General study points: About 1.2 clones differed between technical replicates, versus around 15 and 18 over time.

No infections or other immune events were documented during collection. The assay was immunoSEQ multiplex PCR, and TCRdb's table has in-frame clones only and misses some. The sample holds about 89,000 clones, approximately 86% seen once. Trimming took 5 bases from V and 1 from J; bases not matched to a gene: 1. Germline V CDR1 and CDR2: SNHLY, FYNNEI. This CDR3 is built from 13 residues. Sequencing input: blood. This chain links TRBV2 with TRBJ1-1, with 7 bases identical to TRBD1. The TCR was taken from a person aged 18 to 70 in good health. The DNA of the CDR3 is TGTGCCAGCAGTTGGGACAGGAACACTGAAGCTTTCTTT. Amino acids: CASSWDRNTEAFF.